What follows are 28 T cell receptor beta chains derived from one specimen sequenced in a study of blood T cell repertoires in COVID-19. The protocol was immunoSEQ multiplex PCR, while the TCRdb copy is restricted to in-frame clones and leaves out a portion. The sample lists about 200,000 clones, roughly 86% occurring once. Material for sequencing was peripheral blood. The receptors shown here come from a man aged 60 to 69 with acute or convalescent COVID-19.

CDR3 loop: CASSVEVRVGGSTGELFF. CDR3 bases: TGTGCCAGCAGCGTAGAAGTCAGAGTGGGAGGTTCCACCGGGGAGCTGTTTTTT. The rearrangement uses TRBV9 and TRBJ2-2; possibly TRBD2 for D (6 bases). There are 18 residues in the CDR3. Germline CDR1 SGDLS, CDR2 YYNGEE. Deletions cut 0 bases from V and 4 bases from J, with 19 bases between.

For this clone: Germline and junction disagree at one end, which may indicate a read error. The V gene is TRBV6-5, the J gene TRBJ1-2; 9 bases line up with TRBD1. This CDR3 region has 13 residues. Germline V CDR1 and CDR2: MNHEY, SVGAGI. The CDR3 protein is CASSTNRGRGGSF. The CDR3, as DNA: TGTGCCAGCAGCACCAACAGGGGGCGCGGTGGGTCCTTC.

The CDR3, as DNA: TGTGCCAGCAGTTTAAGGGTCCCCCTTAGCGGGGACAGACAAGAGACCCAGTACTTC. It yields the protein CASSLRVPLSGDRQETQYF. The J gene is TRBJ2-5, the V gene TRBV27; tentative D call: TRBD2 (8 bases). There are 19 residues in the CDR3. From germline, CDR1 is MNHEY and CDR2 SMNVEV (reference sequence). Trimming left V 2 bases short and J 2 bases short, with 24 bases between.

The chain has TRBV7-9 and TRBJ2-5; perhaps TRBD1 as D (6 bases). V lost 6 bases and J lost 5, with 19 bases in between. CDR3 length: 15 amino acids. CDR1 is SEHNR, CDR2 FQNEAQ, per germline (reference sequence). This CDR3 reads CASRNSNRDWETQYF. The CDR3 coding sequence is TGTGCCAGCAGGAACTCCAACAGGGATTGGGAGACCCAGTACTTC.

In this sample, this clone turned up a few times. This chain joins TRBV9 and TRBJ2-7; D is unresolved. The germline V and J ends were trimmed by 0 bases and 1 base, with 5 bases remaining between them. The CDR3 extends over 13 amino acids. Per germline, CDR1 SGDLS and CDR2 YYNGEE. The CDR3 loop reads CASSVAESYEQYF. The CDR3 DNA sequence: TGTGCCAGCAGCGTAGCTGAGTCCTACGAGCAGTACTTC.

The rearrangement uses TRBV3-1 (or the pseudogene TRBV3-2) and TRBJ1-1; D is uncertain. Per germline, CDR1 LGHDT and CDR2 YNNKEL (reference sequence). Trimming took off 0 bases at V and 0 bases at J, with 14 bases between the two ends. This CDR3 has 17 residues. The CDR3 loop reads CASSQDVGGRLNTEAFF. CDR3 nucleotide sequence: TGTGCCAGCAGCCAAGATGTAGGAGGACGGCTGAACACTGAAGCTTTCTTT.

V usage is TRBV27 and J usage is TRBJ1-2, with 9 bases fitting TRBD1. The CDR3 sequence is 15 residues long. Germline CDR1 MNHEY, CDR2 SMNVEV (reference sequence). V dropped 2 bases and J dropped 4; count of bases not matched to a gene: 5. The CDR3 DNA reads as TGTGCCAGCAGTTTACGACAGGGGGGAACCTATGGCTACACCTTC. Protein sequence: CASSLRQGGTYGYTF.

The genes are TRBV29-1 and TRBJ2-5, with TRBD1 as a possible D gene (5 bases). CDR1 and CDR2 from the germline V gene are SQVTM and ANQGSEA. CDR3 length: 12 amino acids. With 7 bases removed from V and 9 bases from J, the gap between germline ends came to 18 bases. CDR3 DNA: TGCAGCGCAAAAGGACAACCGACGGCCCAGTACTTC. Protein product: CSAKGQPTAQYF.

This rearrangement joins TRBV6-5 to TRBJ1-1; TRBD1 matches at 7 bases. In germline, CDR1 is MNHEY, CDR2 SVGAGI. J was trimmed by 2 bases and V by 6 bases; bases with no gene match: 9. The CDR3 covers 15 residues. CDR3 DNA sequence: TGTGCCAGCAGCAGGACGGGACAGAGCAACACTGAAGCTTTCTTT. Translated: CASSRTGQSNTEAFF.

The chain has TRBV21-1 and TRBJ1-3; TRBD1 was called by the table and not checked on the DNA. TRBV21-1 is reported as a pseudogene. This CDR3 region has 20 residues. CDR3 amino acids: CASSKNAQRTGGSSGNTIYF. The CDR3 DNA reads TGTGCCAGCAGCAAAAATGCGCAAAGGACAGGGGGCTCATCTGGAAACACCATATATTTT.

V and J are TRBV3-1 (or the pseudogene TRBV3-2) and TRBJ1-1; 7 nucleotides match TRBD1. The CDR3 is 18 residues long. Germline V CDR1 and CDR2: LGHDT, YNNKEL (reference sequence). Trimming removed 2 bases from V and 0 bases from J; junction bases left unmatched: 12. CDR3 region: CASSQKRQGRDMNTEAFF. The CDR3 DNA reads as TGTGCCAGCAGCCAAAAAAGACAGGGTCGAGACATGAACACTGAAGCTTTCTTT.

This chain connects TRBV5-5 to TRBJ1-4; weak D call: TRBD1 (5 bases). Trimming took 3 bases from V and 0 from J, leaving 15 bases between them. This CDR3 is 17 amino acids long. CDR1 is SGHKS, CDR2 YYEKEE, per germline (reference sequence). As DNA, the CDR3 is TGTGCCAGCAGCTCGACCGGATCGGGGGCAACTAATGAAAAACTGTTTTTT. Its translation is CASSSTGSGATNEKLFF.

This clone was seen only a few times. This chain connects TRBV10-1 to TRBJ1-6, with 10 bases that match TRBD1. J was trimmed by 5 bases and V by 0 bases; bases with no gene match: 4. The CDR3 has 17 residues. The germline gives CDR1 WNHNN, CDR2 SYGVQD (reference sequence). CDR3 DNA: TGCGCCAGCAGTGAGTCAAGGACAGGGGGAAATAATTCACCCCTCCACTTT. This sequence encodes CASSESRTGGNNSPLHF.

The V call is TRBV11-2, the J call TRBJ2-7, with a weak D call TRBD1 (6 bases). Germline CDR1 reads SGHAT; CDR2 reads FQNNGV. This CDR3 comprises 14 residues. V shed 4 bases and J shed 2 bases, with 12 bases lying between them. As DNA, the CDR3 is TGTGCCAGCAGCTACGAACAGGGCGCCTACGAGCAGTACTTC. Its translation is CASSYEQGAYEQYF. The whole variable domain, filled in from reference TRBV11-2 and TRBJ2-7, reads EAGVAQSPRYKIIEKRQSVAFWCNPISGHATLYWYQQILGQGPKLLIQFQNNGVVDDSQLPKDRFSAERLKGVDSTLKIQPAKLEDSAVYLCASSYEQGAYEQYFGPGTRLTVT.

V and J are TRBV9 and TRBJ1-3; 7 bases map to TRBD1. The CDR3 extends over 18 amino acids. CDR1 is SGDLS, CDR2 YYNGEE, per germline. The ends lost 3 bases at V and 0 bases at J; junction bases unmatched: 12. The CDR3 is CASSDRDRAPYSGNTIYF. In nucleotides, the CDR3 is TGTGCCAGCAGCGACCGGGACAGAGCACCTTACTCTGGAAACACCATATATTTT.

The chain links TRBV11-2 to TRBJ2-7; 8 nucleotides agree with TRBD1. The CDR3 spans 15 residues. With 1 base clipped from V and 2 bases from J, the junction kept 4 bases outside the gene matches. Germline CDR1 and CDR2: SGHAT and FQNNGV. The CDR3, as DNA: TGTGCCAGCAGCTTAGGGACAGGGAGAACCTACGAGCAGTACTTC. It translates to CASSLGTGRTYEQYF.

This clone came up once. CDR3 sequence (DNA): TGTGCCAGCAGCAAAGTTGGCGCTAGCGGGGCCACCAATGAGCAGTTCTTC. This translates into CASSKVGASGATNEQFF. V and J are TRBV21-1 and TRBJ2-1; the table's D call, TRBD2, was not checked against the DNA. TRBV21-1 is recorded as a pseudogene. This CDR3 is 17 amino acids long.

The gene calls are TRBV2 and TRBJ2-1; 12 bases are a match to TRBD2. The germline V gene encodes CDR1 SNHLY and CDR2 FYNNEI. J lost 6 bases, V lost 6 bases, and 6 bases had no gene match. The CDR3 has 15 residues. The CDR3 reads CASRRLAGGRNEQFF. The DNA of the CDR3 is TGTGCCAGCAGGCGCCTAGCGGGGGGGCGCAATGAGCAGTTCTTC.

There are many counts of this clone. V is TRBV12-3 or TRBV12-4 and J is TRBJ1-2; weak D call: TRBD1 (5 bases). This CDR3 is 13 amino acids long. The V end was cut by 3 bases, the J end by 5 bases, with 10 bases between. In nucleotides, the CDR3 is TGTGCCAGCAGTTTGCTGGGGGGGTATGGCTACACCTTC. Its translation: CASSLLGGYGYTF.

V and J are TRBV29-1 and TRBJ2-5; 12 bases match TRBD1. Germline-derived CDR1 and CDR2 are SQVTM and ANQGSEA. V lost 6 bases to trimming and J lost 5 bases; unmatched junction nucleotides: 4. There are 13 residues in the CDR3. DNA for the CDR3: TGCAGCGTGGGACAGGGGGCTGGGGAGACCCAGTACTTC. Its translation: CSVGQGAGETQYF.

V is TRBV29-1 and J is TRBJ2-7, with 10 bases matching TRBD1. This CDR3 has 13 amino acids. Germline V lookup: CDR1 SQVTM, CDR2 ANQGSEA. V was clipped by 3 bases and J by 3 bases; unmatched bases: 2. The CDR3 nucleotides are TGCAGCGTTGAGGGGACAGGGGTCTACGAGCAGTACTTC. It is translated as CSVEGTGVYEQYF.

This sequence joins TRBV6-5 and TRBJ1-2, with D perhaps matching TRBD1 (6 bases). The CDR3 totals 15 residues. Germline loops: CDR1 MNHEY, CDR2 SVGAGI. The germline V and J ends were trimmed by 6 bases and 1 base, with 15 bases remaining between them. The CDR3 DNA reads as TGTGCCAGCAGCGGGGGGGGACAAAATAACTATGGCTACACCTTC. Encoded protein: CASSGGGQNNYGYTF.

This clone was seen a single time. V gene TRBV11-3 combines with J gene TRBJ2-7; 10 positions agree with TRBD2. The CDR3 extends over 13 amino acids. With V trimmed by 5 bases and J by 6 bases, 4 bases remained unmatched. Germline V gene lookup returns CDR1 SGHNT and CDR2 YENEEA. The CDR3 region is CASSKIAGGEQYF. The CDR3, as DNA: TGTGCCAGCAGCAAGATAGCGGGGGGCGAGCAGTACTTC.

This clone was picked up one time. The chain combines TRBV30 with TRBJ1-5, with TRBD1 as a possible D gene (5 bases). The CDR3 is made up of 13 amino acids. CDR1 and CDR2 from the germline V gene are GTSNPN and SVGIG (reference sequence). Trimming stripped 5 bases from V and 2 bases from J, with 10 bases between. CDR3 nucleotide sequence: TGTGCCTGGGGGGGAGGTGGCAATCAGCCCCAGCATTTT. Residues: CAWGGGGNQPQHF.

The rearrangement uses TRBV19 and TRBJ2-7, with D possibly TRBD2 on 6 matching bases. Trimming took off 5 bases at V and 4 bases at J, with 9 bases between the two ends. This CDR3 contains 12 residues. Looked up from germline, CDR1 is LNHDA and CDR2 is SQIVND (reference sequence). CDR3: CASSQGLYEQYF. The DNA of the CDR3 is TGTGCCAGTAGTCAGGGACTGTACGAGCAGTACTTC.

This clone was seen only a few times. The chain combines TRBV5-5 with TRBJ2-7, with D possibly TRBD2 on 6 matching bases. Trimming took 1 base from V and 1 from J, leaving 15 bases between them. This CDR3 has 16 residues. From germline, CDR1 is SGHKS and CDR2 YYEKEE (reference sequence). The CDR3 coding sequence is TGTGCCAGCAGCTTGATCTCCGGGGGAGGATCCTACGAGCAGTACTTC. It is translated as CASSLISGGGSYEQYF.

This clone was counted between two and nine times. The chain recombines TRBV28 with TRBJ1-6; TRBD1 matches at 10 bases. Trimming at V came to 5 bases and at J to 6 bases, leaving 7 bases not matched to a gene. Germline V CDR1 and CDR2: MDHEN, SYDVKM. The CDR3 contains 16 residues. The CDR3 loop is CASSRDRGGPNSPLHF. DNA for the CDR3: TGTGCCAGCAGTCGGGACAGGGGAGGACCTAATTCACCCCTCCACTTT.

V and J are TRBV19 and TRBJ2-1, with 11 bases fitting TRBD1. The V segment lost 7 bases and the J segment 1 base; nucleotides outside the gene matches: 3. The germline gives CDR1 LNHDA, CDR2 SQIVND (reference sequence). CDR3 length: 15 amino acids. The CDR3 sequence is CASKGTGGSYNEQFF. Written as DNA, the CDR3 is TGTGCCAGTAAGGGGACAGGGGGGTCCTACAATGAGCAGTTCTTC.